A single sample is the source of the 8 T cell receptor beta chains below, sequenced in a study of T cell responses to AZD1222 COVID-19 vaccine. Sequencing used immunoSEQ multiplex PCR; TCRdb keeps in-frame clones, though not all of them. The table records approximately 120,000 clones, around nine tenths of them present only once. Sequences were derived from peripheral blood, sampled on day 0 of AZD1222 vaccination. These receptors all come from an adult in good health.

V gene TRBV12-5 combines with J gene TRBJ1-2; 9 bases map to TRBD1. CDR1 LGHNT and CDR2 FRNRAP come from the germline V gene. V lost 5 bases and J lost 6; bases outside the gene matches: 7. The CDR3 covers 14 residues. CDR3 in amino acids: CASGPGTGLDGYTF. CDR3 DNA: TGTGCTAGTGGTCCCGGGACAGGGTTGGATGGCTACACCTTC.

This sequence joins TRBV14 and TRBJ2-1; 10 positions match TRBD2. The junction had 14 bases not matched to a gene; V was cut back by 4 bases and J by 14 bases. The CDR3 extends over 15 amino acids. Germline V gene data show CDR1 as SGHDN and CDR2 as FVKESK. CDR3 sequence: CASSPLRGLAGVKFF. The DNA for the CDR3 is TGTGCCAGCAGCCCCTTAAGAGGCCTAGCGGGAGTTAAGTTCTTC. Combining the CDR3 with reference TRBV14 and TRBJ2-1 gives the whole variable domain EAGVTQFPSHSVIEKGQTVTLRCDPISGHDNLYWYRRVMGKEIKFLLHFVKESKQDESGMPNNRFLAERTGGTYSTLKVQPAELEDSGVYFCASSPLRGLAGVKFFGPGTRLTVL.

J is TRBJ1-1 and V is TRBV19; D is unclear. CDR1 and CDR2 (germline): LNHDA, SQIVND (reference sequence). Deletions cut 0 bases from V and 1 base from J, with 15 bases between. This CDR3 is built from 17 residues. This CDR3 reads CASSIDPRGMANTEAFF. The CDR3 DNA follows: TGTGCCAGTAGTATAGATCCGAGAGGGATGGCGAACACTGAAGCTTTCTTT.

The V and J genes are TRBV5-8 and TRBJ2-7, with 9 bases fitting TRBD1. V was pared by 4 bases and J by 4 bases, with 6 bases of the junction left unmatched. CDR1 is SGHTS, CDR2 YDEGEE, per germline. CDR3 length: 14 residues. CDR3 region: CASSPGTGLYEQYF. The CDR3 DNA reads as TGTGCCAGCAGCCCGGGGACAGGGTTGTACGAGCAGTACTTC.

This chain connects TRBV10-3 to TRBJ1-1; 7 bases map to TRBD1. Per germline, CDR1 ENHRY and CDR2 SYGVKD. The J segment lost 1 base and the V segment lost 6 bases, leaving 5 bases of the junction unmatched. The CDR3 extends over 14 amino acids. CDR3 sequence (DNA): TGTGCCATCAGGACCGGGACAGCGAACACTGAAGCTTTCTTT. It specifies CAIRTGTANTEAFF.

V usage is TRBV9 and J usage is TRBJ1-1, with D tentatively TRBD1 (6 bases). Germline V CDR1 and CDR2: SGDLS, YYNGEE. The length of the CDR3 is 16 residues. V lost 3 bases, J lost 1 base, and 16 bases lay in between. The CDR3 loop reads CASSAAQRGGNTEAFF. The CDR3 DNA follows: TGTGCCAGCAGCGCAGCTCAAAGAGGGGGGAACACTGAAGCTTTCTTT.

The rearrangement links TRBV7-6 to TRBJ2-1; 8 bases agree with TRBD2. The ends lost 1 base at V and 8 bases at J; junction bases unmatched: 7. This CDR3 comprises 15 residues. Germline V gives CDR1 SGHVS, CDR2 FNYEAQ. CDR3: CASSLGLARSDEQFF. The CDR3 DNA is TGTGCCAGCAGCTTAGGACTAGCGAGGTCCGATGAGCAGTTCTTC.

J is TRBJ2-7 and V is TRBV9; maybe TRBD2 (5 bases). Looked up from germline, CDR1 is SGDLS and CDR2 is YYNGEE. Between the trimmed V and J ends, which lost 0 bases and 2 bases, there was a span of 9 bases. This CDR3 is built from 14 residues. This chain's CDR3 is CASSVGEGPYEQYF. CDR3 coding DNA: TGTGCCAGCAGCGTAGGTGAGGGCCCCTACGAGCAGTACTTC.